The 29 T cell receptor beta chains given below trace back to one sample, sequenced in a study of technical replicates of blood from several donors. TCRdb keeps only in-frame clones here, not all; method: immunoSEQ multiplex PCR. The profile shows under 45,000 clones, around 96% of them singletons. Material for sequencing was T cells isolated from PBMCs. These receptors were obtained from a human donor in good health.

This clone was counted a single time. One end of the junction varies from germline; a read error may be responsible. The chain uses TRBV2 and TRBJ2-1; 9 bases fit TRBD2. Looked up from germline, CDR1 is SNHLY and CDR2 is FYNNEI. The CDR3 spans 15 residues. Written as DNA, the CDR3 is TGTGCCAGCAGTGAGGTAGCGGGAGACTACAGTGAGCAGTTCTTC. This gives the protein CASSEVAGDYSEQFF.

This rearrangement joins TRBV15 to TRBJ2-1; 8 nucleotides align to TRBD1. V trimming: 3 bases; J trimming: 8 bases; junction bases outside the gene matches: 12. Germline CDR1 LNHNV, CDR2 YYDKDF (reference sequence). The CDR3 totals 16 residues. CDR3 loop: CATSRSGGPPGDEQFF. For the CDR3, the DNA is TGTGCCACCAGCAGGTCAGGGGGCCCCCCCGGGGATGAGCAGTTCTTC.

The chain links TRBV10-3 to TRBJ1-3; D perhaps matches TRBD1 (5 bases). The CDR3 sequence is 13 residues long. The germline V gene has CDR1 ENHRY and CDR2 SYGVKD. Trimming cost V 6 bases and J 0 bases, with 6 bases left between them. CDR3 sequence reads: CAIRDSSGNTIYF. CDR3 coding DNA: TGTGCCATCAGAGACAGCTCTGGAAACACCATATATTTT.

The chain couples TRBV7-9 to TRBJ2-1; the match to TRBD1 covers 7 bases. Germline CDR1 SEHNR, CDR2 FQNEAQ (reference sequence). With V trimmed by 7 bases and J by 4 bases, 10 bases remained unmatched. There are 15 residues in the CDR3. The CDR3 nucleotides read TGTGCCAGCACTAAGGGGGCCCCCTCTTACAATGAGCAGTTCTTC. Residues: CASTKGAPSYNEQFF.

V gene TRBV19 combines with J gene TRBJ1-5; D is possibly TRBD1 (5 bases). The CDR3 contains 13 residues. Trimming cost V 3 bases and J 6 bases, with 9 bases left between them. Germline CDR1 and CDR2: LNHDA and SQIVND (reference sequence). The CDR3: CASSMGRGQPQHF. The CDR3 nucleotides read TGTGCCAGTAGTATGGGTAGGGGTCAGCCCCAGCATTTT. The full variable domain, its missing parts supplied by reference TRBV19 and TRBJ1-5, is DGGITQSPKYLFRKEGQNVTLSCEQNLNHDAMYWYRQDPGQGLRLIYYSQIVNDFQKGDIAEGYSVSREKKESFPLTVTSAQKNPTAFYLCASSMGRGQPQHFGDGTRLSIL.

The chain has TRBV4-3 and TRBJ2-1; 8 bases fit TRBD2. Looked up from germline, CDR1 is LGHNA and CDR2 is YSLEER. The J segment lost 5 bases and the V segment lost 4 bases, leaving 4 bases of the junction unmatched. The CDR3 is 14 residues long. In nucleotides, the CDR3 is TGCGCCAGCAGCCGAGCGGGAGTAAACAATGAGCAGTTCTTC. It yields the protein CASSRAGVNNEQFF.

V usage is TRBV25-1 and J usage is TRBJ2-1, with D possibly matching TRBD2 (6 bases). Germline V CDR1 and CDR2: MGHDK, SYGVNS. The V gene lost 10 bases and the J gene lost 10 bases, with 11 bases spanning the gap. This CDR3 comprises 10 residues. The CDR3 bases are TGTGCCACCAGCGCGGGGGAGCAGTTCTTC. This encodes CATSAGEQFF.

CDR3 in DNA: TGTGCCAGCAGTTTATATAGGGACAGGGCGCTCTATGGCTACACCTTC. Residues: CASSLYRDRALYGYTF. The gene calls are TRBV27 and TRBJ1-2; 9 bases are a match to TRBD1. V was clipped by 1 base and J by 4 bases; unmatched bases: 7. From germline, CDR1 is MNHEY and CDR2 SMNVEV (reference sequence). The CDR3 length is 16 residues.

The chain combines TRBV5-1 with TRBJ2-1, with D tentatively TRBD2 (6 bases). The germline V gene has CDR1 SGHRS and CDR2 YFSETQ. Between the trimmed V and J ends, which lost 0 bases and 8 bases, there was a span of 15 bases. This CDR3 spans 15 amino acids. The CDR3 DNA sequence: TGCGCCAGCAGCTTGGCGGGAGTGAGCAGGGATGAGCAGTTCTTC. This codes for CASSLAGVSRDEQFF.

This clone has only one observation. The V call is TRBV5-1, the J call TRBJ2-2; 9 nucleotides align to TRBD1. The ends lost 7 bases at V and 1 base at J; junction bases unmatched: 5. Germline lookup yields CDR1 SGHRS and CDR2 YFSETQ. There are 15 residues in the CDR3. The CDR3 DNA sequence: TGCGCCAGCGGGGGGACAGGGAGGAACACCGGGGAGCTGTTTTTT. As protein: CASGGTGRNTGELFF.

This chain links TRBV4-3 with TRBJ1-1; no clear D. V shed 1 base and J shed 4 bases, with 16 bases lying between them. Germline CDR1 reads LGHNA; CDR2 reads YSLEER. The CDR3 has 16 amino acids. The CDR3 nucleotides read TGCGCCAGCAGCCAAGCCTCGTTCCCCGGTGGCACTGAAGCTTTCTTT. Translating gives CASSQASFPGGTEAFF.

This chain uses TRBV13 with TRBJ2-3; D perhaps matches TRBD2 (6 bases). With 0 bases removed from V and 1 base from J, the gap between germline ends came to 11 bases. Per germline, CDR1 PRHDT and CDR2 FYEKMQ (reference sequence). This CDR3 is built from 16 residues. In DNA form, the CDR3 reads TGTGCCAGCAGCTTAGGTGCTAGCGTTGGCACAGATACGCAGTATTTT. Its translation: CASSLGASVGTDTQYF. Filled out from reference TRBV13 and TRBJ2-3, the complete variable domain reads AAGVIQSPRHLIKEKRETATLKCYPIPRHDTVYWYQQGPGQDPQFLISFYEKMQSDKGSIPDRFSAQQFSDYHSELNMSSLELGDSALYFCASSLGASVGTDTQYFGPGTRLTVL.

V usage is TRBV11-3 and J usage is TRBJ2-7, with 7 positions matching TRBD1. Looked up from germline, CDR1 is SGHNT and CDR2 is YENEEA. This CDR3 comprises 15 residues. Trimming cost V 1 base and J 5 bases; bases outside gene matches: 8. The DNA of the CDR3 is TGTGCCAGCAGCTTAGTCCGAGACAGGGTTGACGAGCAGTACTTC. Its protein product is CASSLVRDRVDEQYF.

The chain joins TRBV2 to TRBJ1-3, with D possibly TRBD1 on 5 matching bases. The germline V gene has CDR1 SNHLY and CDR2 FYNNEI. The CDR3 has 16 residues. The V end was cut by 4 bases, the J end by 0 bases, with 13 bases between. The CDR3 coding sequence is TGTGCCAGCAGTGCACGGACACTTTTCTCTGGAAACACCATATATTTT. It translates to CASSARTLFSGNTIYF. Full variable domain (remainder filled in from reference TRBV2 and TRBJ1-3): EPEVTQTPSHQVTQMGQEVILRCVPISNHLYFYWYRQILGQKVEFLVSFYNNEISEKSEIFDDQFSVERPDGSNFTLKIRSTKLEDSAMYFCASSARTLFSGNTIYFGEGSWLTVV.

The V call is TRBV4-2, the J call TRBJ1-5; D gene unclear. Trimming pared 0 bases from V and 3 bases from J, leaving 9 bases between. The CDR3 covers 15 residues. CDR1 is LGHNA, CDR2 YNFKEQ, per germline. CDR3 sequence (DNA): TGTGCCAGCAGCCAAGATAGAAGTTACAATCAGCCCCAGCATTTT. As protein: CASSQDRSYNQPQHF.

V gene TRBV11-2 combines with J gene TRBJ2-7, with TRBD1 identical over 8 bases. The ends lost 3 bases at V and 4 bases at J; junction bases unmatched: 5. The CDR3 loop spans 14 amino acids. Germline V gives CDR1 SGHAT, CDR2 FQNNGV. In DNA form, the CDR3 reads TGTGCCAGCAGCTTCCGGGACAGGAAGTACGAGCAGTACTTC. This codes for CASSFRDRKYEQYF.

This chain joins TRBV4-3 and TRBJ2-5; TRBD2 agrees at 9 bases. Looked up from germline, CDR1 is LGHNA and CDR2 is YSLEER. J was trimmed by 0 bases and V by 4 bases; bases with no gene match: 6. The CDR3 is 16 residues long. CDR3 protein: CASSPRAGGNQETQYF. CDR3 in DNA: TGCGCCAGCAGCCCAAGGGCGGGAGGGAACCAAGAGACCCAGTACTTC.

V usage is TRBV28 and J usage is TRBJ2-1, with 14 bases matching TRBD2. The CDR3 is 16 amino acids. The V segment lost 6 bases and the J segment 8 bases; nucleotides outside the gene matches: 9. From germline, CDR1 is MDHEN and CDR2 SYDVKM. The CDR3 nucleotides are TGTGCCAGCAGCCTACCGGGACTAGCGGGAGACGATGAGCAGTTCTTC. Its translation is CASSLPGLAGDDEQFF.

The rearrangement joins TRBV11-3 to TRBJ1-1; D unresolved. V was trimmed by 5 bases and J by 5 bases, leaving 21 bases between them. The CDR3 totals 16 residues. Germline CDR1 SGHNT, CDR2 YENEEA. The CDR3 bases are TGTGCCAGCAGCCTCCCTCGGGGTGAATCTGTAACTGAAGCTTTCTTT. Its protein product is CASSLPRGESVTEAFF.

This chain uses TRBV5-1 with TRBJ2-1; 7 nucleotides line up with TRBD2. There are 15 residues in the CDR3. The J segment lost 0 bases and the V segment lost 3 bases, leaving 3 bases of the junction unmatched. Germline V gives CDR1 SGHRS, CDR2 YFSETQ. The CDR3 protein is CASSSSGSSYNEQFF. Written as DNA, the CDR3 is TGCGCCAGCAGCTCTAGCGGTAGCTCCTACAATGAGCAGTTCTTC.

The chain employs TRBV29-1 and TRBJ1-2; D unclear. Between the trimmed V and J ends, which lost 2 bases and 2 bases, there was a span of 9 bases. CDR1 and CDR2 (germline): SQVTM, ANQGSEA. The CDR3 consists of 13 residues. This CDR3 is CSVESYGNYGYTF. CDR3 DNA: TGCAGCGTTGAATCGTACGGGAACTATGGCTACACCTTC.

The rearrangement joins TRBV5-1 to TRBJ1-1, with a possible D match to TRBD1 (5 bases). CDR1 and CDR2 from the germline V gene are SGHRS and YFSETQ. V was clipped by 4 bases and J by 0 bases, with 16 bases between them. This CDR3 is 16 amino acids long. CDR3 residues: CASSPRVTVMNTEAFF. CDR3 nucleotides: TGCGCCAGCAGCCCCAGGGTTACAGTGATGAACACTGAAGCTTTCTTT.

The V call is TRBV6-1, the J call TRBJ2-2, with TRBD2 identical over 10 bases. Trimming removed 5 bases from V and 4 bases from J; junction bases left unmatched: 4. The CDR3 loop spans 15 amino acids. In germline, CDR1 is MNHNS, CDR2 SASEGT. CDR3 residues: CASSTSGKGTGELFF. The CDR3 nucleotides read TGTGCCAGCAGTACTAGCGGGAAGGGCACCGGGGAGCTGTTTTTT.

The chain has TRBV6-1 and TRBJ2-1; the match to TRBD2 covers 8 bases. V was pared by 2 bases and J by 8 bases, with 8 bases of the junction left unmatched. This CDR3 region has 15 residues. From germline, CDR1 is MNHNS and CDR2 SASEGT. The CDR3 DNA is TGTGCCAGCAGTGAAAAGCGGGAGACCCGGCATGAGCAGTTCTTC. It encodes CASSEKRETRHEQFF.

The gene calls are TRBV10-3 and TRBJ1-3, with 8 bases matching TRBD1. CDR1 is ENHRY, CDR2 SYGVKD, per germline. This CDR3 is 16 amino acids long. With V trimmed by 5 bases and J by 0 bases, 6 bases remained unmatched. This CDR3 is CAISPGTGYSGNTIYF. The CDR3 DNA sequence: TGTGCCATCAGTCCCGGGACAGGCTACTCTGGAAACACCATATATTTT.

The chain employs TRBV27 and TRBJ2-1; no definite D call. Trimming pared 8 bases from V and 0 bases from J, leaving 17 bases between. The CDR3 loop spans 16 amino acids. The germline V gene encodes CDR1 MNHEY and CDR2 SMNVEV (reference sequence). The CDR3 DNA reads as TGTGCCAGCTTCCAGCGAACCGACCACTCCTACAATGAGCAGTTCTTC. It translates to CASFQRTDHSYNEQFF.

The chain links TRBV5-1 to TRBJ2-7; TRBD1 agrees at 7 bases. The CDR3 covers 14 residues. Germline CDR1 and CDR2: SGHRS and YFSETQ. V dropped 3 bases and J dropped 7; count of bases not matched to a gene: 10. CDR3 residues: CASSSGQSWEEQYF. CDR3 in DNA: TGCGCCAGCAGCTCGGGACAGTCGTGGGAAGAGCAGTACTTC.

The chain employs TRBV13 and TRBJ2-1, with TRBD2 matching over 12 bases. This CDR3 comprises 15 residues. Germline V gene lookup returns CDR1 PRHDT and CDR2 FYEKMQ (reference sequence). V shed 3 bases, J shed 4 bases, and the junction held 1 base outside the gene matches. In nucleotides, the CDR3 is TGTGCCAGCAGCTTGGGACTAGCGGGTTACAATGAGCAGTTCTTC. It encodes CASSLGLAGYNEQFF.

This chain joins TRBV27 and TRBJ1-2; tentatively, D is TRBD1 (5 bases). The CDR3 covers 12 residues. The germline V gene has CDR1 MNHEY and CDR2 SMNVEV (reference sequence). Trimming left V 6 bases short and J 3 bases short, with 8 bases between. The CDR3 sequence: CASRGLYYGYTF. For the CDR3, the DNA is TGTGCCAGCAGGGGGCTCTACTATGGCTACACCTTC.